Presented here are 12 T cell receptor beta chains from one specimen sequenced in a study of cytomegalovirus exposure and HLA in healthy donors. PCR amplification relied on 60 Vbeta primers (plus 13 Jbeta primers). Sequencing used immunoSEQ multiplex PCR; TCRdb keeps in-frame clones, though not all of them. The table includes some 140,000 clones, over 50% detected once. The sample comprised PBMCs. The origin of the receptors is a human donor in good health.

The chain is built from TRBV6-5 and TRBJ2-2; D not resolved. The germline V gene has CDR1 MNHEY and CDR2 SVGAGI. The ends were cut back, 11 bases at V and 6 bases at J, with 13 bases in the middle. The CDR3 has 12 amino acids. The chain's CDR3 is CAAIAEAGELFF. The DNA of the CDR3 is TGTGCCGCCATAGCTGAGGCCGGGGAGCTGTTTTTT.

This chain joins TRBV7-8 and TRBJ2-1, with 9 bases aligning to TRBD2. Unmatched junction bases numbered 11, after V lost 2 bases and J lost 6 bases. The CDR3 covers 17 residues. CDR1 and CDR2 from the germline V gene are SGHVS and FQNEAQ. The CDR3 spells CASSLRRAGGPGNEQFF. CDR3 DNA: TGTGCCAGCAGCTTACGGCGCGCGGGAGGGCCAGGCAATGAGCAGTTCTTC.

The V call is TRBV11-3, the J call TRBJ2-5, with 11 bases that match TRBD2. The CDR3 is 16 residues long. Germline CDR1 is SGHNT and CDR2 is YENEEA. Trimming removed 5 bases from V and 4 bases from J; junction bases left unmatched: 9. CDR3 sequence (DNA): TGTGCCAGCAGCCCCGGCCTAGCGGGAGGAGGAGAGACCCAGTACTTC. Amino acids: CASSPGLAGGGETQYF.

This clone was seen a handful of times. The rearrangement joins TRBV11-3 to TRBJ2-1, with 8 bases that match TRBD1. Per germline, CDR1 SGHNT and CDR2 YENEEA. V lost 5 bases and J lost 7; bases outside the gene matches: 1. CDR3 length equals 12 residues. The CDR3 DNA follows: TGTGCCAGCAGCCGACAGGGGAATGAGCAGTTCTTC. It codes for CASSRQGNEQFF.

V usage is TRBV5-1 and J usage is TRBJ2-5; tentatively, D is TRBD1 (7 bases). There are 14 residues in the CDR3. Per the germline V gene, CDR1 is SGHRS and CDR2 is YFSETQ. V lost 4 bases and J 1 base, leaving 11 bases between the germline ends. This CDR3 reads CASSRGTVQETQYF. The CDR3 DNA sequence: TGCGCCAGCAGCCGCGGGACAGTCCAAGAGACCCAGTACTTC.

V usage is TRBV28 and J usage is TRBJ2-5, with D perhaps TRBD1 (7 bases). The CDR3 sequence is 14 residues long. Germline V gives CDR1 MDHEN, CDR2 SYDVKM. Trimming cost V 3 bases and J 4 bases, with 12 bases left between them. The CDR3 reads CASSLEGAGETQYF. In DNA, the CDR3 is TGTGCCAGCAGTTTGGAGGGGGCAGGAGAGACCCAGTACTTC. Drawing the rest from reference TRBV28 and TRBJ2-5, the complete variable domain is DVKVTQSSRYLVKRTGEKVFLECVQDMDHENMFWYRQDPGLGLRLIYFSYDVKMKEKGDIPEGYSVSREKKERFSLILESASTNQTSMYLCASSLEGAGETQYFGPGTRLLVL.

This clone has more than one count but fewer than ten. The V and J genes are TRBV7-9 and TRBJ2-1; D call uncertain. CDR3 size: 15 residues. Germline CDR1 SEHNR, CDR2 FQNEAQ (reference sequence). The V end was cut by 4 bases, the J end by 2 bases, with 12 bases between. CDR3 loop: CASSSPMAAYNEQFF. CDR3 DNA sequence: TGTGCCAGCAGCTCACCCATGGCTGCCTACAATGAGCAGTTCTTC.

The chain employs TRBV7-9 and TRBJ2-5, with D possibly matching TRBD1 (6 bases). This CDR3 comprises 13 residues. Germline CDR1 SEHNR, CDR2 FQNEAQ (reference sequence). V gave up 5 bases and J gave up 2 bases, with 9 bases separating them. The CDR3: CASSRQVQETQYF. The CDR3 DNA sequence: TGTGCCAGCAGCCGACAGGTACAAGAGACCCAGTACTTC.

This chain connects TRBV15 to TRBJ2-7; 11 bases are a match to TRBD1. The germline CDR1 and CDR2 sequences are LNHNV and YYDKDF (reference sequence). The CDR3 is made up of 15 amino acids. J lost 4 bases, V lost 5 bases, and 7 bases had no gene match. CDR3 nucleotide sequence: TGTGCCACCAGCTCCACCGGGACAGGGGGATACGAGCAGTACTTC. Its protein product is CATSSTGTGGYEQYF.

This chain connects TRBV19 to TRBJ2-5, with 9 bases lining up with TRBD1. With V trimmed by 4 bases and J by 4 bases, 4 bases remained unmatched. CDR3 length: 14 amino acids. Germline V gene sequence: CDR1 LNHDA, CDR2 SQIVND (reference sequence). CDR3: CASSTTGGRETQYF. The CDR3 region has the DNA TGTGCCAGTAGTACCACAGGGGGCAGAGAGACCCAGTACTTC.

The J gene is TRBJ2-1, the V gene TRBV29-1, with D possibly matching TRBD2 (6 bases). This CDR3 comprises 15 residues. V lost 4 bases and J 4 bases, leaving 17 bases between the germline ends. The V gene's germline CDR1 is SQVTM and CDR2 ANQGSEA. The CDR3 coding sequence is TGCAGCGTTGGGGGCTCTAGCGACACTTACAATGAGCAGTTCTTC. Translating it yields CSVGGSSDTYNEQFF.

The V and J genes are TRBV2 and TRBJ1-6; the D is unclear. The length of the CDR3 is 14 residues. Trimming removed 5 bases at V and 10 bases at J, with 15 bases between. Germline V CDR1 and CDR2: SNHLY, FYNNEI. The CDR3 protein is CASSTETRGSPLHF. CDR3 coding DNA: TGTGCCAGCAGTACAGAGACCCGGGGATCACCCCTCCACTTT.